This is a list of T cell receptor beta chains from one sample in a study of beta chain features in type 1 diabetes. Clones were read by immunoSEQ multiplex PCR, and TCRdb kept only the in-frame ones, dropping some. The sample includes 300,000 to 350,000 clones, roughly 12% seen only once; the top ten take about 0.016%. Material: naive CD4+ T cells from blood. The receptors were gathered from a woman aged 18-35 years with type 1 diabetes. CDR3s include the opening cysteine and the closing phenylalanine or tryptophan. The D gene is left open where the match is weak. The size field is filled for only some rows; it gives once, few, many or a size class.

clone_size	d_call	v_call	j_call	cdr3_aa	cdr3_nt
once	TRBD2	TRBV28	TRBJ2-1	CASSLPGTSGNNEQFF	TGTGCCAGCAGTTTACCCGGGACTAGCGGGAACAATGAGCAGTTCTTC
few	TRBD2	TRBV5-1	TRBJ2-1	CASSPTPTSGRGNEQFF	TGCGCCAGCAGCCCCACTCCCACTAGCGGGAGAGGGAATGAGCAGTTCTTC
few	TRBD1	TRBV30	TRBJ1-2	CAWNPTGAGYTF	TGTGCCTGGAACCCGACAGGGGCTGGCTACACCTTC
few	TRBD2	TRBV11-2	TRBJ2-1	CASSPWTSGSSYNEQFF	TGTGCCAGCAGCCCTTGGACTAGCGGCAGCTCCTACAATGAGCAGTTCTTC
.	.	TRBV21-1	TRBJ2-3	CASSKVSGSTDTQYF	TGTGCCAGCAGCAAAGTTAGCGGAAGCACAGATACGCAGTATTTT
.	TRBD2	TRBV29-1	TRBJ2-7	CSVTSGRASEQYF	TGCAGCGTAACCAGCGGGAGGGCGTCTGAGCAGTACTTC
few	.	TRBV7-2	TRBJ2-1	CASSLRTQSSYNEQFF	TGTGCCAGCAGCCTACGGACTCAGTCTTCCTACAATGAGCAGTTCTTC
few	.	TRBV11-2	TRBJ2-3	CASSPGTYGFDTQYF	TGTGCCAGCAGCCCCGGGACTTATGGTTTTGATACGCAGTATTTT
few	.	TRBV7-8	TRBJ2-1	CASSLASNNEQFF	TGTGCCAGCAGCTTAGCTTCAAACAATGAGCAGTTCTTC
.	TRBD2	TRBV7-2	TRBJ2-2	CASSFNQRGTGELFF	TGTGCCAGCAGCTTTAACCAGCGGGGCACCGGGGAGCTGTTTTTT
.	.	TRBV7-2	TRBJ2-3	CASSPRADTQYF	TGTGCCAGCAGCCCCCGCGCAGATACGCAGTATTTT
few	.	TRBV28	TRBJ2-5	CASSSPLETQYF	TGTGCCAGCAGTTCCCCCCTAGAGACCCAGTACTTC
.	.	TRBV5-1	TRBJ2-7	CASSLGQFYHEQYF	TGCGCCAGCAGCCTTGGACAGTTTTATCACGAGCAGTACTTC
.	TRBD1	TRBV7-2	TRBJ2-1	CASSLMGQGAYNEQFF	TGTGCCAGCAGCCTCATGGGACAGGGGGCTTACAATGAGCAGTTCTTC
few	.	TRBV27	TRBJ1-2	CASSLKQGFYGYTF	TGTGCCAGCAGTTTAAAGCAGGGATTCTATGGCTACACCTTC
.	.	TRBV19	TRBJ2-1	CASTDYSSDEQFF	TGTGCCAGTACAGACTATTCAAGCGATGAGCAGTTCTTC
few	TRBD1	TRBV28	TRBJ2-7	CASISGTASYEQYF	TGTGCCAGCATCTCCGGGACAGCCTCCTACGAGCAGTACTTC
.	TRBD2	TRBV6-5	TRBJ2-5	CASSSPGRATQYF	TGTGCCAGCAGTTCCCCAGGGAGGGCGACCCAGTACTTC
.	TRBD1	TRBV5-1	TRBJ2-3	CASEQGTTDTQYF	TGCGCCAGCGAACAGGGGACCACAGATACGCAGTATTTT
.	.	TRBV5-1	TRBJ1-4	CASSPAGGEKLFF	TGCGCCAGCAGCCCGGCGGGGGGTGAAAAACTGTTTTTT
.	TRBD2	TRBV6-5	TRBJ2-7	CASSYSRLAVSYEQYF	TGTGCCAGCAGTTACTCAAGACTAGCGGTAAGCTACGAGCAGTACTTC
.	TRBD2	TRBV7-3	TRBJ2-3	CASSLLAGATDTQYF	TGTGCCAGCAGCTTACTAGCGGGAGCCACAGATACGCAGTATTTT
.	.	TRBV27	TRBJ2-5	CASSPQGRETQYF	TGTGCCAGCAGTCCGCAGGGGCGGGAGACCCAGTACTTC
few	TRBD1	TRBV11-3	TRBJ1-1	CASSAGTGNTEAFF	TGTGCCAGCAGCGCAGGGACAGGGAACACTGAAGCTTTCTTT
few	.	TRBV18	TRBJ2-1	CASSPTAYSYNEQFF	TGTGCCAGCTCACCGACAGCGTATTCCTACAATGAGCAGTTCTTC
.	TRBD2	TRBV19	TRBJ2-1	CASSIRGSGVWNEQFF	TGTGCCAGTAGTATTCGAGGGAGCGGGGTGTGGAATGAGCAGTTCTTC
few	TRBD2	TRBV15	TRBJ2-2	CATSRGTSRQAGELFF	TGTGCCACCAGCAGAGGGACTAGTAGGCAAGCCGGGGAGCTGTTTTTT
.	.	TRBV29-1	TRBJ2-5	CSVETPRVAETQYF	TGCAGCGTTGAAACCCCCAGGGTGGCGGAGACCCAGTACTTC
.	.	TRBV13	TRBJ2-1	CASSLGRLQPYSYNEQFF	TGTGCCAGCAGCTTAGGCCGACTACAACCTTACTCCTACAATGAGCAGTTCTTC
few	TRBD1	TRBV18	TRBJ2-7	CASSRGQGLSYEQYF	TGTGCCAGCTCACGTGGACAGGGACTCTCCTACGAGCAGTACTTC
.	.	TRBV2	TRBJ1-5	CASTAEGQRQPQHF	TGTGCCAGCACTGCAGAGGGACAAAGACAGCCCCAGCATTTT
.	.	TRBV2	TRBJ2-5	CASVRERGETQYF	TGTGCCAGCGTCAGGGAAAGGGGAGAGACCCAGTACTTC
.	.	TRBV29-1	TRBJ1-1	CSVDISNGGEAFF	TGCAGCGTTGATATATCGAACGGTGGTGAAGCTTTCTTT
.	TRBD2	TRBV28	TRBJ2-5	CASRSAGEETQYF	TGTGCCAGCAGGTCAGCGGGAGAAGAGACCCAGTACTTC
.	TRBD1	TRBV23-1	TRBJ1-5	CASSPAFRDRGRNRGNQPQHF	TGCGCCAGCAGTCCAGCGTTCCGGGACAGGGGCCGCAATAGAGGCAATCAGCCCCAGCATTTT
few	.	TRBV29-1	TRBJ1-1	CSVDGYRPWAPRAEAFF	TGCAGCGTTGATGGGTACCGCCCCTGGGCGCCGAGGGCTGAAGCTTTCTTT
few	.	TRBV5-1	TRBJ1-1	CASSLVGRLNTEAFF	TGCGCCAGCAGCTTGGTGGGGCGATTGAACACTGAAGCTTTCTTT
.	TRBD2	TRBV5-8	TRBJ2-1	CASRRTSAYNEQFF	TGTGCCAGCAGGCGGACTAGCGCATACAATGAGCAGTTCTTC
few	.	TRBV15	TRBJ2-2	CATSRDSTGELFF	TGTGCCACCAGCAGAGATAGCACCGGGGAGCTGTTTTTT
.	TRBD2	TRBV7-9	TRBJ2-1	CASSLATSGSNEQFF	TGTGCCAGCAGCTTAGCTACTAGCGGGAGCAATGAGCAGTTCTTC
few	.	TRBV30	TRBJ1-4	CAWSVTGTNEKLFF	TGTGCCTGGAGTGTAACAGGAACTAATGAAAAACTGTTTTTT
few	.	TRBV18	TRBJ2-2	CASSPGLISNTGELFF	TGTGCCAGCTCACCAGGACTTATCTCGAACACCGGGGAGCTGTTTTTT
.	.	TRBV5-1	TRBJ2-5	CASSYGHLGETQYF	TGCGCCAGCAGCTATGGACACCTGGGAGAGACCCAGTACTTC
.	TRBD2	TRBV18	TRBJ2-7	CASSPRASGENYEQYF	TGTGCCAGCTCACCGCGTGCTAGCGGGGAAAATTACGAGCAGTACTTC
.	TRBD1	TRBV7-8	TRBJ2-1	CASSAGTGAPNEQFF	TGTGCCAGCAGCGCGGGGACAGGGGCCCCCAATGAGCAGTTCTTC
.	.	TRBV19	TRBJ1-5	CASSILNQPQHF	TGTGCCAGTAGTATTCTGAATCAGCCCCAGCATTTT